What follows are 10 T cell receptor beta chains derived from one specimen sequenced in a study of early stage breast cancer tumors. The table came from immunoSEQ multiplex PCR; TCRdb's copy has only in-frame clones and leaves some out. The sample includes 45,000 to 65,000 clones, 78% of them seen just once. Sample: blood. The receptors come from a person in their forties with breast cancer.

This chain links TRBV5-4 with TRBJ2-5, with no clear D. Germline CDR1 SGHNT, CDR2 YYREEE (reference sequence). V was trimmed by 0 bases and J by 9 bases, leaving 12 bases between them. The CDR3 spans 13 residues. The CDR3 protein is CASSLDYPEPQYF. CDR3 DNA sequence: TGTGCCAGCAGCTTGGACTATCCGGAGCCCCAGTACTTC.

This chain uses TRBV19 with TRBJ2-1; no definite D call. Per germline, CDR1 LNHDA and CDR2 SQIVND (reference sequence). CDR3 length: 16 residues. The V and J ends lost 5 bases and 1 base respectively, with 15 bases between them. CDR3 sequence (DNA): TGTGCCAGTAGTCTCGATCATGGAAGTTCCTACAATGAGCAGTTCTTC. Translated, it gives CASSLDHGSSYNEQFF.

The chain has TRBV2 and TRBJ1-3; possibly TRBD1 for D (5 bases). Germline loops: CDR1 SNHLY, CDR2 FYNNEI. This CDR3 is 16 amino acids long. Trimming shortened V by 2 bases and J by 0 bases, and 11 bases separated the two germline ends. The CDR3 bases are TGTGCCAGCAGTGAACAGGGACCGCGCTCTGGAAACACCATATATTTT. Its protein is CASSEQGPRSGNTIYF.

The genes are TRBV19 and TRBJ2-2; possibly TRBD1 for D (5 bases). Deletions cut 5 bases from V and 1 base from J, with 8 bases between. CDR1 LNHDA and CDR2 SQIVND come from the germline V gene (reference sequence). The CDR3 runs 14 residues. In nucleotides, the CDR3 is TGTGCCAGTAGTCGACAGCGGAACACCGGGGAGCTGTTTTTT. It specifies CASSRQRNTGELFF.

The V call is TRBV27, the J call TRBJ2-7; D is uncertain. Trimming shortened V by 3 bases and J by 7 bases, and 25 bases separated the two germline ends. The CDR3 is made up of 17 amino acids. CDR1 and CDR2 from the germline V gene are MNHEY and SMNVEV (reference sequence). The DNA of the CDR3 is TGTGCCAGCAGTTTTAATGATGGGTCTCGCGTATCTCGAGAGCAGTACTTC. Its protein product is CASSFNDGSRVSREQYF.

This chain links TRBV30 with TRBJ1-5; D is unresolved. Germline V gene data show CDR1 as GTSNPN and CDR2 as SVGIG (reference sequence). This CDR3 region has 12 residues. V lost 2 bases and J lost 9, with 11 bases in between. CDR3: CAWSRSNGPQHF. The CDR3 bases are TGTGCCTGGAGTCGTTCAAACGGGCCCCAGCATTTT.

The gene calls are TRBV19 and TRBJ1-2; D is unresolved. Trimming pared 3 bases from V and 4 bases from J, leaving 15 bases between. Germline CDR1 is LNHDA and CDR2 is SQIVND (reference sequence). This CDR3 has 15 residues. In nucleotides, the CDR3 is TGTGCCAGTAGTATGGCGGGTGTCCTCGGCTATGGCTACACCTTC. Residues: CASSMAGVLGYGYTF.

There are a few counts of this clone. This chain connects TRBV7-9 to TRBJ2-3; unclear D gene. CDR1 and CDR2 (germline): SEHNR, FQNEAQ (reference sequence). V lost 1 base and J 2 bases, leaving 13 bases between the germline ends. The CDR3 is made up of 16 amino acids. CDR3 in DNA: TGTGCCAGCAGCTTAGAAGATGATGCGGTCACAGATACGCAGTATTTT. It translates to CASSLEDDAVTDTQYF.

This clone came up once. The J gene is TRBJ2-1, the V gene TRBV29-1; 11 positions agree with TRBD2. With 5 bases clipped from V and 9 bases from J, the junction kept 6 bases outside the gene matches. The CDR3 runs 13 residues. CDR1 and CDR2 from the germline V gene are SQVTM and ANQGSEA. The CDR3 region is CSVLWLAGGEQFF. CDR3 in DNA: TGCAGCGTTTTGTGGCTAGCGGGAGGTGAGCAGTTCTTC.

The rearrangement links TRBV6-6 to TRBJ2-1; D might be TRBD1 or TRBD2, each matching 5 bases. Looked up from germline, CDR1 is MNHNY and CDR2 is SVGAGI (reference sequence). CDR3 size: 16 residues. Between the trimmed V and J ends, which lost 2 bases and 0 bases, there was a span of 11 bases. CDR3 sequence reads: CASSYRDRSSYNEQFF. The CDR3 DNA reads as TGTGCCAGCAGTTACCGGGACCGTAGCTCCTACAATGAGCAGTTCTTC.